The rows below give T cell receptor beta chains drawn from one sample of a study of CD8 T cells in ankylosing spondylitis. TCRdb analysed the 5' RACE reads with MiXCR anew, one entry per CDR3 protein. Among fewer than 400,000 distinct CDR3 sequences listed, roughly 14% were seen once. The sequencing input was blood, either unsorted or a sorted T cell fraction (not recorded which). These receptors all stem from a male donor with ankylosing spondylitis or in good health (not recorded which). Both conserved end residues are part of each CDR3. Fields, in order: J gene, V gene, CDR3 protein.

>TRBJ1-4|TRBV3-1
CASSQGGLSNEKLFF
>TRBJ2-2|TRBV6-1
CASRRNSGGAFTGELFF
>TRBJ2-2|TRBV4-2
CASSQERSRGSSGELFF
>TRBJ2-2|TRBV28
CASSLDRPATGELFF
>TRBJ2-6|TRBV12-3/TRBV12-4
CASSRNRGPPGANVLTF
>TRBJ2-5|TRBV10-3
CAISSGSGETQYF
>TRBJ2-5|TRBV29-1
CSVEVGETQYF
>TRBJ2-1|TRBV2
CASTGKNEQFF
>TRBJ2-1|TRBV20-1
CSAQLTSGSDEQFF
>TRBJ1-1|TRBV12-3/TRBV12-4
CASSVGALVTEAFF
>TRBJ2-7|TRBV4-1
CASSQPRDSSYEQYF
>TRBJ1-2|TRBV5-1
CASKNRLVNYGYTF
>TRBJ2-5|TRBV3-1
CASSQVGEAQETQYF
>TRBJ1-5|TRBV20-1
CSASRVNQPQHF
>TRBJ2-2|TRBV5-1
CASSLVGNSNTGELFF
>TRBJ2-3|TRBV12-3/TRBV12-4
CASSSGGAGTDTQYF
>TRBJ1-3|TRBV12-3/TRBV12-4
CASSGTGRSGNTIYF
>TRBJ1-1|TRBV3-1
CASSPQDRRNTEAFF
>TRBJ2-7|TRBV6-6
CACRQSYEQYF
>TRBJ2-3|TRBV5-1
CASSFTIGSADTQYF
>TRBJ1-2|TRBV7-9
CASSLAAGAINYGYTF
>TRBJ1-1|TRBV4-1
CASSQERGGEAFF
>TRBJ1-5|TRBV12-3/TRBV12-4
CASSLARGGGGQPQHF
>TRBJ2-7|TRBV20-1
CSAPRGPSYEQYF
>TRBJ2-3|TRBV4-1
CASSQDRTGGLDTQYF
>TRBJ2-7|TRBV5-1
CASRPGTGGFYEQYF
>TRBJ1-3|TRBV28
CASSPGGTVKNTIYF
>TRBJ2-1|TRBV5-1
CASSSSLRHNEQFF
>TRBJ2-3|TRBV10-3
CAISESMTDTDTQYF
>TRBJ1-6|TRBV10-3
CAISATGNSYNSPLHF
>TRBJ2-3|TRBV29-1
CSVETPGLTDTQYF
>TRBJ2-3|TRBV20-1
CSAPTIGMADTQYF
>TRBJ1-2|TRBV20-1
CSAPTLTNYGYTF
>TRBJ1-2|TRBV27
CASGQGEGGPYGYTF
>TRBJ2-2|TRBV7-8
CASSTNWGQGSTEELFF
>TRBJ2-3|TRBV29-1
CSAILAGDTSDTQYF
>TRBJ2-1|TRBV14
CASSYTTSYNEQFF
>TRBJ2-7|TRBV6-1
CASRDNYEQYF
>TRBJ2-2|TRBV12-3/TRBV12-4
CASSFLQASGELFF
>TRBJ1-1|TRBV5-1
CASSREINTEAFF
>TRBJ2-5|TRBV3-1
CASSKSGTSGSRKSGTQYF